The rows below give T cell receptor beta chains drawn from one sample of a study of T-cell reconstitution after alpha-beta-depleted transplantation in children. TCRdb passed the PCR reads through MiXCR, listing each CDR3 protein once. The sample contains some 450,000 distinct CDR3 sequences, roughly 43% of which appear only once. This specimen was PBMCs, taken before TCRalphabeta/CD19-depleted stem cell transplant. All receptors come from a girl aged 2 to 9 with aplastic anemia, due to receive a stem cell transplant. The CDR3 runs from the conserved cysteine through the conserved F or W. A D gene is named only where the DNA matches it firmly. Not every row has a clone size; where given, it reads once, few, many or a size class.

size	V	D	J	DNA	CDR3
.	TRBV20-1	TRBD1	TRBJ2-2	TGCAGTGCCCCCGACAGGGGGAACACCGGGGAGCTGTTTTTT	CSAPDRGNTGELFF
once	TRBV4-1	.	TRBJ1-2	TGCGCCAGCAGCCAAGATAGGACTATGGGTGGCTACACCTTC	CASSQDRTMGGYTF
many	TRBV18	TRBD1	TRBJ1-5	TGTGCCAGCTCACCAGTCGAATTTACAGGGGCAAATCAGCCCCAGCATTTT	CASSPVEFTGANQPQHF
.	TRBV4-3	TRBD2	TRBJ2-1	TGCGCCAGCAGCCAAGATCTCGGGACTAGCGGACCATTAGAGCAGTTCTTC	CASSQDLGTSGPLEQFF
many	TRBV10-3	.	TRBJ1-1	TGTGCCATCAGTCCAGATGGCACTGAAGCTTTCTTT	CAISPDGTEAFF
many	TRBV4-2	.	TRBJ2-1	TGTGCCAGCAGTCTTCGTGTGGATGAGCAGTTCTTC	CASSLRVDEQFF
many	TRBV9	TRBD2	TRBJ2-3	TGTGCCAGCAGCGGAGCGGGGATTGAGCCTACGCAGTATTTT	CASSGAGIEPTQYF
.	TRBV5-1	.	TRBJ1-3	TGCGCCAGCAGCCGCCTATATCGGGACTCTGGAAACACCATATATTTT	CASSRLYRDSGNTIYF
.	TRBV2	TRBD1	TRBJ2-2	TGTGCCAGCACCGGACAGGGGGCCAACACCGGGGAGCTGTTTTTT	CASTGQGANTGELFF
many	TRBV6-5	.	TRBJ1-2	TGTGCCAGCAAGGGAGAAAACTATGGCTACACCTTC	CASKGENYGYTF
once	TRBV20-1	TRBD2	TRBJ2-1	TGCAGTGCTACCCAGCGGGAGATGTACAATGAGCAGTTCTTC	CSATQREMYNEQFF
few	TRBV6-5	TRBD2	TRBJ2-7	TGTGCCAGCAGTTACCCTAGCGGGGGGGCCTACGAGCAGTACTTC	CASSYPSGGAYEQYF
many	TRBV12-3/TRBV12-4	TRBD1	TRBJ1-3	TGTGCCAGCAGTTTAATGCAGGGACAGTACTCTGGAAACACCATATATTTT	CASSLMQGQYSGNTIYF